This TCR beta chain came from a study of shared clonotypes between healthy human individuals. For the study at large: Per donor, CD8 memory used one plate, CD8 naive used two, CD4 memory used three and CD4 naive used three. Findings and limits, study-wide: Few donors restricted represented genetic and exposure-history diversity. In a few donors, approximately 5% of naive CD4 clonotypes appeared in common.

The CDR3 is made up of 16 amino acids. From germline, CDR1 is SGHRS and CDR2 YFSETQ. V was cut by 1 base and J by 2 bases, with 10 bases left in between. Genomic DNA belonging to each subset was distributed in equal measure over several immunoSEQ plates. This table comes from immunoSEQ multiplex PCR, and its TCRdb copy is limited to in-frame clones, with some not included. The sample holds approximately 530,000 clones, roughly 95% seen once. As regards this clone: The antigen is not known.

This TCR derives from a woman in her 30s in good health. Sample: naive CD4+ T cells sorted from blood. This sample's subset: CD45RA+ positively selected. The chain links TRBV5-1 to TRBJ2-6; no reliable D call. DNA for the CDR3: TGCGCCAGCAGCTTGTCAGGAATCGCTGGGGCCAACGTCCTGACTTTC. Its protein is CASSLSGIAGANVLTF. Full variable domain (missing parts from reference TRBV5-1 and TRBJ2-6): KAGVTQTPRYLIKTRGQQVTLSCSPISGHRSVSWYQQTPGQGLQFLFEYFSETQRNKGNFPGRFSGRQFSNSRSEMNVSTLELGDSALYLCASSLSGIAGANVLTFGAGSRLTVL.